There are many counts of the clone carrying this T cell receptor beta chain. TCRdb analysed the reads with MiXCR anew, one entry per CDR3 protein. The sample lists 150,000 to 200,000 distinct CDR3 sequences, roughly an eighth occurring once. This entry comes from a study of T cell repertoires in cytomegalovirus infection. The V segment lost 3 bases and the J segment 4 bases; nucleotides outside the gene matches: 5. CDR3 size: 15 residues. Per germline, CDR1 MGHRA and CDR2 YSYEKL. What was sequenced was PBMCs. This clonotype was sampled from a human donor in good health (CMV status not recorded). Some clones in this sample may be carry-over from other donors' samples. The chain has TRBV4-1 and TRBJ1-1; 10 bases fit TRBD1. The CDR3 sequence is CASSQRTGGGTEAFF. CDR3 nucleotides: TGCGCCAGCAGCCAGAGGACAGGGGGAGGCACTGAAGCTTTCTTT.